The rows below give T cell receptor beta chains drawn from one sample of a study of graft-versus-host responses after intestinal transplantation. Using immunoSEQ multiplex PCR, the repertoire was profiled, and TCRdb retains in-frame clones only, with some absent. The table has about 39,000 clones, roughly 86% seen once. This material consisted of PBMCs, taken roughly 270 days after transplant. The receptors derive from a human patient who received an intestinal transplant, so some T cells may come from the graft donor. Both conserved end residues are part of each CDR3. A D gene is named only where the DNA matches it firmly. Size tells how often a clone was seen (once, few, many) or the class of an expanded clone, and some rows leave it out.

J: TRBJ2-1
D: NA
size: NA
V: TRBV7-8
DNA: TGTGCCAGCAGCTCGAGTAGGAGGGGGACCTACAATGAGCAGTTCTTC
CDR3: CASSSSRRGTYNEQFF

J: TRBJ1-4
D: NA
size: NA
V: TRBV6-5
DNA: TGTGCCAGCAAGCACAGCGCGAATGAAAAACTGTTTTTT
CDR3: CASKHSANEKLFF

J: TRBJ2-1
D: NA
size: once
V: TRBV5-8
DNA: TGTGCCAGCAATAGGCAGGGCCCCGCTGAGCAGTTCTTC
CDR3: CASNRQGPAEQFF

J: TRBJ1-4
D: NA
size: NA
V: TRBV6-1
DNA: TGTGCCAGCAGTGAAGCGCTTCCATGGCGACGGGAAAAACTGTTTTTT
CDR3: CASSEALPWRREKLFF

J: TRBJ1-2
D: NA
size: once
V: TRBV7-8
DNA: TGTGCCAGCAGCCCAGACAATTATGGCTACACCTTC
CDR3: CASSPDNYGYTF

J: TRBJ2-5
D: NA
size: NA
V: TRBV2
DNA: TGTGCCAGCAGTGAGATGATAGAGACCCAGTACTTC
CDR3: CASSEMIETQYF

J: TRBJ2-2
D: NA
size: NA
V: TRBV7-9
DNA: TGTGCCAGCAGCACGAACACCGGGGAGCTGTTTTTT
CDR3: CASSTNTGELFF

J: TRBJ1-2
D: NA
size: NA
V: TRBV10-3
DNA: TGTGCCATTCGGGGGGGATTAGAGGGCGCGGAGGACTATGGCTACACCTTC
CDR3: CAIRGGLEGAEDYGYTF

J: TRBJ2-7
D: TRBD2
size: NA
V: TRBV7-3
DNA: TGTGCCAGCAGCTTAGAAGCGGGGGGGACCTACGAGCAGTACTTC
CDR3: CASSLEAGGTYEQYF

J: TRBJ1-3
D: NA
size: NA
V: TRBV11-2
DNA: TGTGCCAGCAGCTTAGGGGGCAGTGGAAACACCATATATTTT
CDR3: CASSLGGSGNTIYF

J: TRBJ2-7
D: NA
size: NA
V: TRBV5-5
DNA: TGTGCCAGCAGCTTGTCGGGGGTCTCCTACGAGCAGTACTTC
CDR3: CASSLSGVSYEQYF

J: TRBJ2-7
D: TRBD2
size: NA
V: TRBV9
DNA: TGTGCCAGCAGCGTAGGGGCTAGCGGTTACGAGCAGTACTTC
CDR3: CASSVGASGYEQYF

J: TRBJ2-1
D: TRBD2
size: NA
V: TRBV27
DNA: TGTGCCAGCAGTTTCGGAGGAGCGGGGAGCCATGAGCAGTTCTTC
CDR3: CASSFGGAGSHEQFF

J: TRBJ2-1
D: NA
size: NA
V: TRBV5-1
DNA: TGCGCCAGCAGCACCCTGGGGCTGCTTCAGATCGCCTACAATGAGCAGTTCTTC
CDR3: CASSTLGLLQIAYNEQFF

J: TRBJ1-2
D: NA
size: NA
V: TRBV6-6
DNA: TGTGCCAGCAGTTACTCAGAGATAGATGGCTACACCTTC
CDR3: CASSYSEIDGYTF

J: TRBJ2-1
D: TRBD2
size: NA
V: TRBV11-2
DNA: TGTGCCAGCAGCTTAGAAGCGGGGGGGCTGAGTGAGCAGTTCTTC
CDR3: CASSLEAGGLSEQFF

J: TRBJ2-1
D: NA
size: NA
V: TRBV5-6
DNA: TGTGCCAGCAGCCAGGGGGGGCACAATGAGCAGTTCTTC
CDR3: CASSQGGHNEQFF

J: TRBJ1-1
D: NA
size: NA
V: TRBV19
DNA: TGTGCCAGTAGTATGGTGGGCACTGAAGCTTTCTTT
CDR3: CASSMVGTEAFF

J: TRBJ1-2
D: NA
size: NA
V: TRBV6-1
DNA: TGTGCCAGCAGTCCCGGGGTGAGTAACTATGGCTACACCTTC
CDR3: CASSPGVSNYGYTF

J: TRBJ2-3
D: NA
size: NA
V: TRBV7-2
DNA: TGTGCCAGCAGCTTGGGTCCAGGGAGCGATACGCAGTATTTT
CDR3: CASSLGPGSDTQYF

J: TRBJ1-5
D: NA
size: few
V: TRBV6-1
DNA: TGTGCCAGCAGTGGGTCGGGACGGATTCATCCCCAGCATTTT
CDR3: CASSGSGRIHPQHF

J: TRBJ2-3
D: NA
size: NA
V: TRBV6-6
DNA: TGTGCCAGCAGTTGGGACAGCACAGATACGCAGTATTTT
CDR3: CASSWDSTDTQYF

J: TRBJ1-4
D: NA
size: NA
V: TRBV15
DNA: TGTGCCACCAGCAGAAAAGGTCTGGGACGGGAAAAACTGTTTTTT
CDR3: CATSRKGLGREKLFF

J: TRBJ1-6
D: NA
size: NA
V: TRBV2
DNA: TGTGCCAGCAGGCTCCACGGCTTAGGATTGGTATCAGTGCCACCCCTCCACTTT
CDR3: CASRLHGLGLVSVPPLHF

J: TRBJ2-2
D: TRBD2
size: NA
V: TRBV11-2
DNA: TGTGCCAGCAGCTCAACCCGGGGACTAACTAACACCGGGGAGCTGTTTTTT
CDR3: CASSSTRGLTNTGELFF

J: TRBJ2-3
D: NA
size: NA
V: TRBV27
DNA: TGTGCCAGCACCTCGGGGCTAGATACGCAGTATTTT
CDR3: CASTSGLDTQYF

J: TRBJ1-3
D: NA
size: NA
V: TRBV18
DNA: TGTGCCAGCTCACCACCTTGGGAGAGCTCTGGAAACACCATATATTTT
CDR3: CASSPPWESSGNTIYF

J: TRBJ2-5
D: TRBD1
size: NA
V: TRBV4-1
DNA: TGCGCCAGCAGCCAACGTCCCGGACAGGTAGAGACCCAGTACTTC
CDR3: CASSQRPGQVETQYF

J: TRBJ2-1
D: TRBD2
size: NA
V: TRBV10-1
DNA: TGCGCCAGCAGTGAGACTAGCGGGGTGGATGAGCAGTTCTTC
CDR3: CASSETSGVDEQFF

J: TRBJ1-6
D: NA
size: NA
V: TRBV6-6
DNA: TGTGCCAGCAGTTACCGGGCAGGGAATAATTCACCCCTCCACTTT
CDR3: CASSYRAGNNSPLHF